A selection of T cell receptor beta chains follows, all from one sample in a study of cytomegalovirus exposure and HLA in healthy donors. The data were produced by immunoSEQ multiplex PCR, yet TCRdb's version contains in-frame clones alone and is incomplete. The data contain roughly 150,000 clones, about 88% of them singletons. Specimen: PBMCs. The receptors shown here come from a young man in good health and CMV-seronegative. The CDR3 runs from the conserved cysteine through the conserved F or W. D genes are given only for firm matches. Clone size appears in some rows only: once, few, many, or a class for an expanded clone.

TRBD1	-	TRBV5-8	TRBJ1-1	CASSLAYRGNTEAFF	TGTGCCAGCAGCTTGGCGTACAGGGGCAACACTGAAGCTTTCTTT
-	-	TRBV4-1	TRBJ2-5	CASSQDDSLWETQYF	TGCGCCAGCAGCCAAGACGACTCCCTTTGGGAGACCCAGTACTTC
-	-	TRBV14	TRBJ2-1	CASSRDNEQFF	TGTGCCAGCAGCCGAGACAATGAGCAGTTCTTC
TRBD1	-	TRBV5-1	TRBJ2-1	CASSPYRGWGNEQFF	TGCGCCAGCAGCCCATACAGGGGTTGGGGGAATGAGCAGTTCTTC
TRBD1	-	TRBV6-6	TRBJ2-7	CASSEDRELGEQYF	TGTGCCAGCAGCGAGGACAGGGAACTCGGCGAGCAGTACTTC
TRBD1	-	TRBV6-6	TRBJ2-7	CASRRSGTGLEQEQYF	TGTGCCAGCAGGCGGTCCGGGACAGGGTTGGAACAGGAGCAGTACTTC
-	-	TRBV11-1	TRBJ2-5	CASSFIREETQYF	TGTGCCAGCAGCTTTATCAGGGAAGAGACCCAGTACTTC
-	-	TRBV5-1	TRBJ2-2	CASTLNTGELFF	TGCGCCAGCACCCTCAACACCGGGGAGCTGTTTTTT
TRBD1	-	TRBV29-1	TRBJ1-1	CSVERGQTNTEAFF	TGCAGCGTCGAGAGGGGACAGACGAACACTGAAGCTTTCTTT
-	-	TRBV5-1	TRBJ1-2	CASSLGQTTEAGYGYTF	TGCGCCAGCAGCTTGGGCCAAACGACGGAGGCGGGCTATGGCTACACCTTC
TRBD1	-	TRBV18	TRBJ1-5	CASSPGDDRVRSQHF	TGTGCCAGCTCCCCCGGAGACGACAGGGTCCGGTCCCAGCATTTT
-	-	TRBV7-9	TRBJ1-1	CASSGPVWQGTEAFF	TGTGCCAGCAGCGGGCCAGTATGGCAGGGCACTGAAGCTTTCTTT
-	once	TRBV6-6	TRBJ1-2	CASRPGGNYGYTF	TGTGCCAGCAGACCCGGGGGTAACTATGGCTACACCTTC
TRBD2	-	TRBV7-9	TRBJ2-7	CASSWTGGGSDYEQYF	TGTGCCAGCAGCTGGACTGGCGGGGGGAGTGACTACGAGCAGTACTTC
-	-	TRBV30	TRBJ1-1	CAWRQVTEAFF	TGTGCCTGGAGACAGGTCACTGAAGCTTTCTTT
-	-	TRBV27	TRBJ2-1	CASRATPSPESDEQFF	TGTGCCAGCAGAGCTACGCCTAGCCCCGAATCCGATGAGCAGTTCTTC
-	-	TRBV6-5	TRBJ2-7	CASGQEGAYEQYF	TGTGCCAGCGGTCAAGAGGGGGCCTACGAGCAGTACTTC
-	-	TRBV27	TRBJ2-3	CASSLSGGIYGDTQYF	TGTGCCAGCAGTTTATCTGGCGGGATTTACGGAGATACGCAGTATTTT
-	-	TRBV29-1	TRBJ2-1	CSPRGNLNNEQFF	TGCAGCCCCCGGGGGAACTTGAACAATGAGCAGTTCTTC
-	-	TRBV29-1	TRBJ1-2	CSVRPSLDQRNGYTF	TGCAGCGTAAGACCTAGCTTGGACCAGAGGAATGGCTACACCTTC
TRBD2	-	TRBV19	TRBJ2-3	CASSPIAGGTDTQYF	TGTGCCAGTAGCCCAATAGCGGGGGGCACAGATACGCAGTATTTT
-	-	TRBV11-3	TRBJ1-2	CASSLGPYTF	TGTGCCAGCAGCTTGGGCCCCTACACCTTC
-	-	TRBV5-6	TRBJ2-7	CASSRTGSRYEQYF	TGTGCCAGCAGCCGAACCGGGAGTAGGTACGAGCAGTACTTC
-	-	TRBV10-3	TRBJ1-2	CAISESNGGYTF	TGTGCCATCAGTGAGTCTAACGGTGGCTACACCTTC
-	-	TRBV7-9	TRBJ2-1	CASSPSWGPYNEQFF	TGTGCCAGCAGCCCCTCGTGGGGGCCCTACAATGAGCAGTTCTTC
-	-	TRBV11-2	TRBJ2-7	CASSFRTGSYEQYF	TGTGCCAGCAGCTTTCGGACGGGGTCCTACGAGCAGTACTTC
TRBD1	-	TRBV11-2	TRBJ2-5	CASSPGQQETQYF	TGTGCCAGCAGCCCGGGACAGCAAGAGACCCAGTACTTC
TRBD2	-	TRBV28	TRBJ2-3	CASSPYSGRGTDTQYF	TGTGCCAGCAGTCCTTATAGCGGGAGGGGCACAGATACGCAGTATTTT
TRBD1	-	TRBV28	TRBJ2-6	CASSGQGLAGANVLTF	TGTGCCAGCAGTGGACAGGGGTTAGCTGGGGCCAACGTCCTGACTTTC
-	-	TRBV7-7	TRBJ2-2	CASSPGVVDTGELFF	TGTGCTAGCAGTCCCGGGGTCGTGGACACCGGGGAGCTGTTTTTT
-	-	TRBV19	TRBJ2-7	CASSPWTESHEQYF	TGTGCCAGTAGTCCCTGGACAGAGTCCCACGAGCAGTACTTC
-	-	TRBV27	TRBJ2-4	CASSSGLAKNIQYF	TGTGCCAGCAGTTCTGGCCTAGCCAAAAACATTCAGTACTTC
TRBD1	-	TRBV2	TRBJ1-3	CASHRGGAGNTIYF	TGTGCCAGCCACAGGGGGGGAGCTGGAAACACCATATATTTT
TRBD1	-	TRBV6-5	TRBJ2-5	CASSYSTGALQETQYF	TGTGCCAGCAGTTACTCGACAGGGGCACTTCAAGAGACCCAGTACTTC
-	-	TRBV27	TRBJ1-3	CASSPRSTHSGNTIYF	TGTGCCAGCAGCCCCCGGAGTACTCACTCTGGAAACACCATATATTTT
-	-	TRBV9	TRBJ2-1	CASSVGGSHNEQFF	TGTGCCAGCAGCGTAGGAGGGTCCCACAATGAGCAGTTCTTC
-	-	TRBV11-3	TRBJ2-2	CASSSIGQSSGELFF	TGTGCCAGCAGCTCGATCGGACAGTCGTCGGGGGAGCTGTTTTTT
-	-	TRBV28	TRBJ2-2	CASSFQTGELFF	TGTGCCAGCAGTTTCCAGACCGGGGAGCTGTTTTTT
TRBD1	-	TRBV15	TRBJ1-6	CATSPDRSSTPLHF	TGTGCCACCAGCCCGGACAGGAGCTCGACACCCCTCCACTTT
TRBD2	few	TRBV4-1	TRBJ2-1	CASSHQREGNEQFF	TGCGCCAGCAGCCATCAGCGGGAGGGGAATGAGCAGTTCTTC
-	-	TRBV10-1	TRBJ1-1	CASSESPGATEAFF	TGCGCCAGCAGTGAGTCCCCAGGGGCCACTGAAGCTTTCTTT
TRBD1	-	TRBV5-6	TRBJ1-1	CASSFLDRDHTEAFF	TGTGCCAGCAGCTTCCTCGACAGGGATCACACTGAAGCTTTCTTT
TRBD2	once	TRBV4-2	TRBJ2-1	CASSQAKGLAGGVYYNEQFF	TGTGCCAGCAGCCAAGCTAAGGGACTAGCGGGGGGCGTATACTACAATGAGCAGTTCTTC
TRBD1	-	TRBV9	TRBJ2-7	CASSVDRGQGKYEQYF	TGTGCCAGCAGCGTAGACCGGGGACAGGGTAAATACGAGCAGTACTTC
-	-	TRBV6-5	TRBJ2-3	CATMSYPHPTDTQYF	TGTGCCACCATGAGTTACCCCCATCCCACAGATACGCAGTATTTT
-	-	TRBV28	TRBJ1-5	CASSFGNQPQHF	TGTGCCAGCAGTTTCGGCAATCAGCCCCAGCATTTT
TRBD2	-	TRBV7-8	TRBJ2-3	CASRSTGGVLSTDTQYF	TGTGCCAGCAGGTCGACGGGAGGGGTGCTAAGCACAGATACGCAGTATTTT
-	-	TRBV28	TRBJ1-2	CASSFQGRGYTF	TGTGCCAGCAGTTTTCAGGGAAGAGGCTACACCTTC
TRBD1	-	TRBV10-2	TRBJ2-3	CASELGQEGDTQYF	TGCGCCAGCGAACTGGGACAGGAGGGAGATACGCAGTATTTT
TRBD1	-	TRBV29-1	TRBJ1-2	CSVGTDGYTF	TGCAGCGTCGGGACAGATGGCTACACCTTC
TRBD1	-	TRBV6-5	TRBJ2-1	CASSFRQGGNEQFF	TGTGCCAGCAGTTTCCGACAGGGGGGCAATGAGCAGTTCTTC
-	-	TRBV12-2	TRBJ1-2	CASRLGVMVGGTDYGYTF	TGTGCAAGTCGCTTAGGGGTTATGGTTGGAGGGACAGACTATGGCTACACCTTC
TRBD2	-	TRBV5-6	TRBJ2-7	CASSFRGTSVYEQYF	TGTGCCAGCAGCTTTCGAGGGACTAGCGTGTACGAGCAGTACTTC